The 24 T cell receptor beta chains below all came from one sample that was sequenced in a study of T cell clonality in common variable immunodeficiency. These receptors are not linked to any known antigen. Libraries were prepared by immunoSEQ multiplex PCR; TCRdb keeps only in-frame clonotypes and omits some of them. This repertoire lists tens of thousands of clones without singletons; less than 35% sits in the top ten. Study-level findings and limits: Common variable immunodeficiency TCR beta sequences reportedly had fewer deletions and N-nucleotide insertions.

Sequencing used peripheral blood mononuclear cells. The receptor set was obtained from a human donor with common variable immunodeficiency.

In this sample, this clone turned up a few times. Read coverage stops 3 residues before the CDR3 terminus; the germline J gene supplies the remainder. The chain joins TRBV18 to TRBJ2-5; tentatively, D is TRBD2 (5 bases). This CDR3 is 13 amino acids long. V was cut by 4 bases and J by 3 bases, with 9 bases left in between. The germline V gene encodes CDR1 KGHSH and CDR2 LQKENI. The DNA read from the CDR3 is TGTGCCAGCTCACGTTCGCGGGAAGAGACC. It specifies CASSRSREET. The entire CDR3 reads CASSRSREETQYF.

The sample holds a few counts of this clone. The CDR3 sequence is CASSLSQVKSPLHF. CDR3 bases read: TGTGCCAGCTCACTCTCACAGGTTAAGTCACCC. The V and J genes are TRBV18 and TRBJ1-6; D perhaps matches TRBD1 (5 bases). Coverage ceases 3 residues before the CDR3 finishes, and the germline J gene fills in the end. The CDR3 is 14 amino acids. Germline V gene lookup returns CDR1 KGHSH and CDR2 LQKENI. Trimming took off 4 bases at V and 10 bases at J, with 14 bases between the two ends.

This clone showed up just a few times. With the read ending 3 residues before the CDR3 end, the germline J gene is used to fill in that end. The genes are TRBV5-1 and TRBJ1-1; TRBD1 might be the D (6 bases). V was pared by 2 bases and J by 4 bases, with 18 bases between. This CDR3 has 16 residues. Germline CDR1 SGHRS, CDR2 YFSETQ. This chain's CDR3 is CASSFHRDRGGTEAFF. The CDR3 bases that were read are TGCGCCAGCAGCTTTCACAGGGATCGGGGGGGCACTGAA. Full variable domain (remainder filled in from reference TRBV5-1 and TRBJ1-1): KAGVTQTPRYLIKTRGQQVTLSCSPISGHRSVSWYQQTPGQGLQFLFEYFSETQRNKGNFPGRFSGRQFSNSRSEMNVSTLELGDSALYLCASSFHRDRGGTEAFFGQGTRLTVV.

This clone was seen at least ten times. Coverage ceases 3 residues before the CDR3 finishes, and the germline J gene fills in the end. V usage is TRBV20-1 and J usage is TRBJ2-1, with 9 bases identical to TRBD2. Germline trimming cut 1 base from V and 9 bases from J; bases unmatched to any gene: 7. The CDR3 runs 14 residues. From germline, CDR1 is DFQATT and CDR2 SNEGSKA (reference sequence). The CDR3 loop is CSARVASGVREQFF. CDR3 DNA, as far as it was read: TGCAGTGCTAGAGTGGCTAGCGGGGTTCGTGAG.

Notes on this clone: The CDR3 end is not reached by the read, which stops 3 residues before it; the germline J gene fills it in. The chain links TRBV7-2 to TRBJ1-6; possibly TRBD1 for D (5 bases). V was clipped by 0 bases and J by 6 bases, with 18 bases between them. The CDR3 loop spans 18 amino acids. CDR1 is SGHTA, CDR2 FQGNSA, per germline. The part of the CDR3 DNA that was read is TGTGCCAGCAGCTTAGCGGGAGCGGGGGTCTTTAGTAATTCACCC. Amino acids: CASSLAGAGVFSNSP. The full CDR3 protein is CASSLAGAGVFSNSPLHF.

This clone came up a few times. The sequenced part of the CDR3 DNA is TGTGCCAGCAGCGCCGACGGGCAGCGGGATAATTCACCC. Its protein is CASSADGQRDNSP. The whole CDR3 reads CASSADGQRDNSPLHF. The V and J genes are TRBV7-3 and TRBJ1-6; D ambiguous. The read terminates 3 residues before the CDR3 end, so the remaining end is supplied by the germline J gene. The ends were cut back, 5 bases at V and 5 bases at J, with 16 bases in the middle. This CDR3 has 16 residues. Germline loops: CDR1 SGHTA, CDR2 FQGTGA.

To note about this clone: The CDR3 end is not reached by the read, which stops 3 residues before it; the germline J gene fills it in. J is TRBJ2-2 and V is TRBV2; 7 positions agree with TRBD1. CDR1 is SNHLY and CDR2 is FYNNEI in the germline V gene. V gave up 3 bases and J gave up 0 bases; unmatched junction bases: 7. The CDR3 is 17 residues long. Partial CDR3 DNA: TGTGCCAGCAGTGATGAAGGGGGCAGGTCGAACACCGGGGAG. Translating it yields CASSDEGGRSNTGE. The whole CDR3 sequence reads CASSDEGGRSNTGELFF.

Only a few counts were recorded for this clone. Here the CDR3 reads CASRLWTSGGKSDTQYF. The CDR3 bases that were read are TGTGCCAGCAGATTGTGGACTAGCGGGGGGAAATCGGATACG. The V gene is TRBV7-3, the J gene TRBJ2-3, with 14 bases matching TRBD2. The CDR3 end lies 3 residues beyond the end of the read and is filled in from the germline J gene. Germline V gene data show CDR1 as SGHTA and CDR2 as FQGTGA. The V segment lost 6 bases and the J segment 6 bases; nucleotides outside the gene matches: 11. This CDR3 is built from 17 residues.

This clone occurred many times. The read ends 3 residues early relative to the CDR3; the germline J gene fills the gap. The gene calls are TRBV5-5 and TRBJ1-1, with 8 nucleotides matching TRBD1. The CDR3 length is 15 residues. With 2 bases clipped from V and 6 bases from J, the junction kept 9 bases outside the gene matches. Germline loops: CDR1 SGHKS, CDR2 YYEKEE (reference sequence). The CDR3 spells CASSFTTGVGAEAFF. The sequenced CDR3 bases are TGTGCCAGCAGCTTTACGACAGGGGTGGGGGCTGAA. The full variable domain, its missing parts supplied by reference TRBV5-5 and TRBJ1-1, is DAGVTQSPTHLIKTRGQQVTLRCSPISGHKSVSWYQQVLGQGPQFIFQYYEKEERGRGNFPDRFSARQFPNYSSELNVNALLLGDSALYLCASSFTTGVGAEAFFGQGTRLTVV.

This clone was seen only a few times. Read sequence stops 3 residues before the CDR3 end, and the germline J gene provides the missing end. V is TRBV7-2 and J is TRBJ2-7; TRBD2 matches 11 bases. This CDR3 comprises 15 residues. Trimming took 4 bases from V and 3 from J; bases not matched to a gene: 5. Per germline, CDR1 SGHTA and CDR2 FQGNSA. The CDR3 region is CASSSLAGGRYEQYF. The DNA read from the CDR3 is TGTGCCAGCAGCTCCCTAGCGGGGGGCCGCTACGAG.

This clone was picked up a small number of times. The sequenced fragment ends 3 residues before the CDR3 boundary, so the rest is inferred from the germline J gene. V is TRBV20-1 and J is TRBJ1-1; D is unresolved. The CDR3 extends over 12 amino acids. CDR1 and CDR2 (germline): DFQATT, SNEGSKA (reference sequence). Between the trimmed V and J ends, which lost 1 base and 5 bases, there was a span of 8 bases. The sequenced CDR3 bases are TGCAGTGCTAGAGCGGGGAGGACTGAA. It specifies CSARAGRTE. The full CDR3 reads CSARAGRTEAFF.

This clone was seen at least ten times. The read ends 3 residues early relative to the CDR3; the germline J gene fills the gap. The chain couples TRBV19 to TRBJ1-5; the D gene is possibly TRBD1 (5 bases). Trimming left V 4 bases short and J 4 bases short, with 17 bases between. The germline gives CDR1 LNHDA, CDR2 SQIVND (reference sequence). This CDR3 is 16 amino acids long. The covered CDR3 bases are TGTGCCAGTAGTACTCCCTATTTACGGACAAATCAGCCC. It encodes CASSTPYLRTNQP. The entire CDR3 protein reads CASSTPYLRTNQPQHF.

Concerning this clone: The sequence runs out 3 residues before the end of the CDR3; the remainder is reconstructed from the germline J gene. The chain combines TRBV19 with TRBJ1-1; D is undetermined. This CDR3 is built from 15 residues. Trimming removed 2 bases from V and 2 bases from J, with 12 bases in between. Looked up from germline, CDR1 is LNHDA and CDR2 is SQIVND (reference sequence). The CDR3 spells CASSIRQQLNTEAFF. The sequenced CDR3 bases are TGTGCCAGTAGTATAAGGCAGCAACTAAACACTGAA. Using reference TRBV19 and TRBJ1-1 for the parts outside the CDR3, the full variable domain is DGGITQSPKYLFRKEGQNVTLSCEQNLNHDAMYWYRQDPGQGLRLIYYSQIVNDFQKGDIAEGYSVSREKKESFPLTVTSAQKNPTAFYLCASSIRQQLNTEAFFGQGTRLTVV.

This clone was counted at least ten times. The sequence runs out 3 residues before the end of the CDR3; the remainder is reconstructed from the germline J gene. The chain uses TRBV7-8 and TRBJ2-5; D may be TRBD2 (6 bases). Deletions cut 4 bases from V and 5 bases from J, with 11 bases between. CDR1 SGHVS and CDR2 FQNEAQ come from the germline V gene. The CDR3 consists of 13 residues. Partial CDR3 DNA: TGTGCCAGCAGCTCTAGCGTGGGGGAGACC. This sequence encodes CASSSSVGET. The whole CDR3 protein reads CASSSSVGETQYF.

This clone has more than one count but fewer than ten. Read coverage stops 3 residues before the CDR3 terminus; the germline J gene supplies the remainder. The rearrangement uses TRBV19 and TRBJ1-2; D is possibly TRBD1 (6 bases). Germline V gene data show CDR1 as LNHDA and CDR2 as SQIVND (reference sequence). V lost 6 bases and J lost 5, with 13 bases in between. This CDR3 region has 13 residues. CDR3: CASSMRTDYGYTF. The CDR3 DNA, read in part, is TGTGCCAGTAGCATGAGGACAGATTATGGC.

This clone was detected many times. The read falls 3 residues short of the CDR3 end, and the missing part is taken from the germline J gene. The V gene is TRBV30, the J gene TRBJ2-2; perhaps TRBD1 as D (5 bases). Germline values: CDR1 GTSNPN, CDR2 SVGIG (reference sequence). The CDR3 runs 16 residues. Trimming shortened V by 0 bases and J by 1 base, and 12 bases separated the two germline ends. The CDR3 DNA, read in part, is TGTGCCTGGAGTGTAGGGGTCTTAGGGAACACCGGGGAG. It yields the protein CAWSVGVLGNTGE. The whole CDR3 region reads CAWSVGVLGNTGELFF.

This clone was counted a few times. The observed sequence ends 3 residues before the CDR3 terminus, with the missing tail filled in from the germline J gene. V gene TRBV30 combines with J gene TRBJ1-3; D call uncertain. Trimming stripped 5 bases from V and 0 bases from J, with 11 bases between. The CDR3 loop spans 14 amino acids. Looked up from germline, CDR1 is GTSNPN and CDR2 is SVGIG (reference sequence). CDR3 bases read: TGTGCCTGGGCGATGGACTACTCTGGAAACACC. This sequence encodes CAWAMDYSGNT. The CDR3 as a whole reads CAWAMDYSGNTIYF.

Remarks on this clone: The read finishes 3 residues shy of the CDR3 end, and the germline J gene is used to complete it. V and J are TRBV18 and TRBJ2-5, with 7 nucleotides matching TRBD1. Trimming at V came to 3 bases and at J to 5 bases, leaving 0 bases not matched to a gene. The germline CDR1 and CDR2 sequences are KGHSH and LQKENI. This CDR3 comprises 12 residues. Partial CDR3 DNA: TGTGCCAGCTCACCGGACAGGGAGACC. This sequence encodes CASSPDRET. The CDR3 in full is CASSPDRETQYF.

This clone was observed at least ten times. CDR3 sequence reads: CASSESDRDGELFF. CDR3 DNA, as far as it was read: TGCGCCAGCAGTGAGTCGGACAGGGATGGGGAA. The chain links TRBV10-1 to TRBJ1-4; TRBD1 matches at 8 bases. The CDR3 end is not reached by the read, which stops 3 residues before it; the germline J gene fills it in. The germline gives CDR1 WNHNN, CDR2 SYGVQD (reference sequence). The CDR3 consists of 14 residues.

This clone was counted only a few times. CDR3 loop: CASSSGTVVNIQYF. The CDR3 bases that were read are TGTGCCAGCAGCTCCGGGACAGTTGTAAACATT. The J gene is TRBJ2-4, the V gene TRBV7-8, with 7 positions matching TRBD1. The read is 3 residues too short to cover the CDR3 end, so that end is filled in from the germline J gene. Trimming at V came to 4 bases and at J to 6 bases, leaving 6 bases not matched to a gene. The germline V gene has CDR1 SGHVS and CDR2 FQNEAQ. CDR3 length: 14 residues.

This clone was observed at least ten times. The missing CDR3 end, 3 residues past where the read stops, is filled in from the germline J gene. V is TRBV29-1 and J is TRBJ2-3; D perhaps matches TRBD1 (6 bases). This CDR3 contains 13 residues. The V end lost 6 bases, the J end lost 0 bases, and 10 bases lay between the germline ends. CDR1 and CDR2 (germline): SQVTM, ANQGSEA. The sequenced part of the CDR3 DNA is TGCAGCGTGGAGGACAGTAGCACAGATACG. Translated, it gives CSVEDSSTDT. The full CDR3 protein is CSVEDSSTDTQYF.

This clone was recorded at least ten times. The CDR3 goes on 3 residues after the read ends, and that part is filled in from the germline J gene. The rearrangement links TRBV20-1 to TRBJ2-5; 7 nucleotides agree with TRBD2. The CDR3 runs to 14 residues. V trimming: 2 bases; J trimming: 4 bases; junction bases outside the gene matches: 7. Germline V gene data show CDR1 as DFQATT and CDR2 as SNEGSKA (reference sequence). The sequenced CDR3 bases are TGCAGTGCTAGATGGTCGGGGGGTAGAGAGACC. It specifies CSARWSGGRET. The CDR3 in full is CSARWSGGRETQYF.

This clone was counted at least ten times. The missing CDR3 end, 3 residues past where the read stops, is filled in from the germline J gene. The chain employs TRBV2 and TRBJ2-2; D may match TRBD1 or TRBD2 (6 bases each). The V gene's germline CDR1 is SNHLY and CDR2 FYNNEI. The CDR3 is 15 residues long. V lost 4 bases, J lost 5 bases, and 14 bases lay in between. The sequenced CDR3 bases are TGTGCCAGCAGTGGTCCCCAGGGGAGGACCGGGGAG. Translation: CASSGPQGRTGE. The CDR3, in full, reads CASSGPQGRTGELFF.

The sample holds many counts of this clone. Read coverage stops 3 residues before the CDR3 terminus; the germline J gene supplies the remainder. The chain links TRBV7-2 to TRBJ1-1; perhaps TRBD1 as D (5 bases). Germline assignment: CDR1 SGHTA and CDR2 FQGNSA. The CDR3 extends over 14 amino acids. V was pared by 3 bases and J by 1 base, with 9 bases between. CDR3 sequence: CASSLGRENTEAFF. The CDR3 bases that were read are TGTGCCAGCAGCTTGGGCAGGGAGAACACTGAA.